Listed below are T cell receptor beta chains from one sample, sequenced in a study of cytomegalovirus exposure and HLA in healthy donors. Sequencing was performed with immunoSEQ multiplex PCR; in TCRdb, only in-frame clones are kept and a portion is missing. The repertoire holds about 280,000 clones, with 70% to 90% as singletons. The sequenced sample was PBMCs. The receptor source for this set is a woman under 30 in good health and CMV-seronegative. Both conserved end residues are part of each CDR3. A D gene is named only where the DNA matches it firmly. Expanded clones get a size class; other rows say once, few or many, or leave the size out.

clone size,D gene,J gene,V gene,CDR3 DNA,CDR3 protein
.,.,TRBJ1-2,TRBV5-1,TGCGCCAGCAGCTTGGCACAGGGCTATGGCTACACCTTC,CASSLAQGYGYTF
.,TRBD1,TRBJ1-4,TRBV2,TGTGCCAGCAGCTGGACAGGGGATAATGAAAAACTGTTTTTT,CASSWTGDNEKLFF
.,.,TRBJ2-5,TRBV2,TGTGCCAGCAGGGAGAAGACCCAGTACTTC,CASREKTQYF
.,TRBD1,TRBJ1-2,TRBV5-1,TGCGCCAGCCCACCCGCGGGGACACCAATTGTGGGGACAGGGTATGGCTATGGCTACACCTTC,CASPPAGTPIVGTGYGYGYTF
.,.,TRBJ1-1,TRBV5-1,TGCGCCAGCAGCTTGGTTCCAGGGATGAACACTGAAGCTTTCTTT,CASSLVPGMNTEAFF
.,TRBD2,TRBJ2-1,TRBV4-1,TGCGCCAGCAGCCCGGCCCGGGGGGGGCTTGGGAATGAGCAGTTCTTC,CASSPARGGLGNEQFF
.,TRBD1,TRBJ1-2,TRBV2,TGTGCCAGCAGGGAAGGAGGACAGGGAAGCGGCTACACCTTC,CASREGGQGSGYTF
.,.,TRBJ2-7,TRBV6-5,TGTGCCAGCAGTCCTGGACACTTCTACGAGCAGTACTTC,CASSPGHFYEQYF
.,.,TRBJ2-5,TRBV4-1,TGCGCCAGCAGCCGAGGGGAGACCCAGTACTTC,CASSRGETQYF
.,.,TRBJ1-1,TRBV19,TGTGCCAGTAGTGGACAGCAAAACACTGAAGCTTTCTTT,CASSGQQNTEAFF
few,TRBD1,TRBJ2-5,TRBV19,TGTGCCAGTAGTAGGGGGGCAGGGGGCGGGGAAGTGACCCAGTACTTC,CASSRGAGGGEVTQYF
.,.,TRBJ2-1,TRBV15,TGTGCCACCAGCAGACCATTTGATGAGCAGTTCTTC,CATSRPFDEQFF
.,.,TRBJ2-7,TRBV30,TGTGCCTGGAAGCAGGGCTCCTACGAGCAGTACTTC,CAWKQGSYEQYF
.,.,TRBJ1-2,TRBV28,TGTGCCAGCAGTTCCAACACTATTGGGGGCTACACCTTC,CASSSNTIGGYTF
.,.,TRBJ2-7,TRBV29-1,TGCAGCGTTGAGGTGGACACAAGATCCTACGAGCAGTACTTC,CSVEVDTRSYEQYF
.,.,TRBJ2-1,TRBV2,TGTGCCAGCAGTGAAGGTCAGGGTGACTACAATGAGCAGTTCTTC,CASSEGQGDYNEQFF
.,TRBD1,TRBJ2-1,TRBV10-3,TGTGCCATCAGGGAAGGGACAGGGGAAGAGCAGTTCTTC,CAIREGTGEEQFF
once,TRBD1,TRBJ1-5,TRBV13,TGTGCCAGCAGCCAAAGGACAGGGAGGGGTCAGCCCCAGCATTTT,CASSQRTGRGQPQHF
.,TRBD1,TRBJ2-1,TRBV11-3,TGTGCCAGCAGCACCGGGTGGACAGGGAACTACAATGAGCAGTTCTTC,CASSTGWTGNYNEQFF
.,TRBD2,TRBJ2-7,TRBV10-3,TGTGCCATCAGGGGAGGGGTCGTCAACGAGCAGTACTTC,CAIRGGVVNEQYF
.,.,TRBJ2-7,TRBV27,TGTGCCAGCAGAAATTCTCCACTAGGTCGCGACGAGCAGTACTTC,CASRNSPLGRDEQYF